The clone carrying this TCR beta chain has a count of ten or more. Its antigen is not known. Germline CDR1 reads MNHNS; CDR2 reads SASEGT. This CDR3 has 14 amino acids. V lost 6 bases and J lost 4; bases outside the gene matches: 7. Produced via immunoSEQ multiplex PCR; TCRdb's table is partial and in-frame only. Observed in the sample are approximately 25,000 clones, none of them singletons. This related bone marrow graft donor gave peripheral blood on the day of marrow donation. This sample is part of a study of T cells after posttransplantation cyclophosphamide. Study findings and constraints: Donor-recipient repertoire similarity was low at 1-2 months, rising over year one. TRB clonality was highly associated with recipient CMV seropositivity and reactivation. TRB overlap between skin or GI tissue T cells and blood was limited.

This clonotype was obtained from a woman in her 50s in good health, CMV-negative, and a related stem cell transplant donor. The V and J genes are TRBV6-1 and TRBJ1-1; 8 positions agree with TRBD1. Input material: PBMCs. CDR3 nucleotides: TGTGCCAGCAGATCGACAGGGGAGGGCACTGAAGCTTTCTTT. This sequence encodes CASRSTGEGTEAFF.